This entry lists 15 T cell receptor beta chains sequenced from one sample in a study of T cell responses to AZD1222 COVID-19 vaccine. Some clones are missing from TCRdb's copy, which holds only in-frame ones; the method was immunoSEQ multiplex PCR. The sample consists of around 220,000 clones, roughly 94% of them appearing once. Sequenced here: peripheral blood, sampled 28 days after the second dose of the MenACWY control vaccine. The receptors were gathered from an adult who received the MenACWY meningococcal vaccine as a control.

The chain joins TRBV11-2 to TRBJ2-5; the D is unclear. V dropped 5 bases and J dropped 7 bases, with 14 bases sitting between them. Germline V gene sequence: CDR1 SGHAT, CDR2 FQNNGV. The CDR3 is 13 amino acids. As DNA, the CDR3 is TGTGCCAGCAGCACTCCCCCGCTAGGGACCCAGTACTTC. Its translation is CASSTPPLGTQYF.

This chain joins TRBV7-8 and TRBJ2-3, with TRBD2 identical over 11 bases. The CDR3 runs 18 residues. Germline-derived CDR1 and CDR2 are SGHVS and FQNEAQ. With 1 base clipped from V and 0 bases from J, the junction kept 6 bases outside the gene matches. CDR3 nucleotide sequence: TGTGCCAGCAGCTTAGAAGGTAGCGGGGGGGCGAGCACAGATACGCAGTATTTT. Protein: CASSLEGSGGASTDTQYF.

This clone was seen a single time. The chain links TRBV9 to TRBJ2-7; a weak D match, TRBD2 (5 bases). CDR3 length equals 13 residues. Per germline, CDR1 SGDLS and CDR2 YYNGEE. V gave up 4 bases and J gave up 2 bases, with 10 bases separating them. DNA for the CDR3: TGTGCCAGCAGCATCGGACTCCCCTACGAGCAGTACTTC. Residues: CASSIGLPYEQYF.

This clone was recorded once. This sequence joins TRBV10-1 and TRBJ1-6, with 7 bases matching TRBD1. V shed 6 bases and J 6 bases; nucleotides not matched to a gene: 2. Germline V CDR1 and CDR2: WNHNN, SYGVQD (reference sequence). CDR3 length: 13 residues. CDR3 coding DNA: TGCGCCAGCAGGGGGGACAGTAATTCACCCCTCCACTTT. Translation: CASRGDSNSPLHF.

The V call is TRBV5-8, the J call TRBJ1-5; 10 nucleotides align to TRBD1. V lost 4 bases and J lost 5; bases outside the gene matches: 6. Germline CDR1 reads SGHTS; CDR2 reads YDEGEE. The CDR3 covers 15 residues. CDR3 sequence reads: CASSRGQGGHQPQHF. The CDR3 bases are TGTGCCAGCAGCCGTGGACAGGGGGGTCATCAGCCCCAGCATTTT.

The rearrangement links TRBV9 to TRBJ2-3; 11 bases align to TRBD2. Trimming at V came to 4 bases and at J to 1 base, leaving 5 bases not matched to a gene. CDR1 and CDR2 (germline): SGDLS, YYNGEE. CDR3 length equals 16 residues. CDR3: CASSPVAGGRTDTQYF. The CDR3 region has the DNA TGTGCCAGCAGCCCGGTAGCGGGGGGGCGCACAGATACGCAGTATTTT. The full variable domain, completed using reference TRBV9 and TRBJ2-3, is DSGVTQTPKHLITATGQRVTLRCSPRSGDLSVYWYQQSLDQGLQFLIQYYNGEERAKGNILERFSAQQFPDLHSELNLSSLELGDSALYFCASSPVAGGRTDTQYFGPGTRLTVL.

V usage is TRBV9 and J usage is TRBJ2-7, with D perhaps TRBD1 (5 bases). The CDR3 loop spans 13 amino acids. Germline CDR1 reads SGDLS; CDR2 reads YYNGEE. The ends were cut back, 3 bases at V and 7 bases at J, with 14 bases in the middle. The chain's CDR3 is CASSDRGLREQYF. The CDR3 coding sequence is TGTGCCAGCAGCGATAGGGGTTTACGAGAGCAGTACTTC.

The V gene is TRBV19, the J gene TRBJ2-1; no clear D gene. The CDR3 is 12 amino acids. Trimming took 2 bases from V and 2 from J, leaving 1 base between them. CDR1 is LNHDA and CDR2 is SQIVND in the germline V gene (reference sequence). CDR3 region: CASSIPYNEQFF. DNA for the CDR3: TGTGCCAGTAGTATACCCTACAATGAGCAGTTCTTC.

This chain joins TRBV5-6 and TRBJ1-2; TRBD1 agrees at 9 bases. This CDR3 spans 16 amino acids. The ends lost 1 base at V and 5 bases at J; junction bases unmatched: 9. Germline lookup yields CDR1 SGHDT and CDR2 YYEEEE. The CDR3 sequence: CASSLLRTGVGYGYTF. The CDR3 DNA reads TGTGCCAGCAGCTTGCTTAGGACAGGGGTCGGGTATGGCTACACCTTC.

This chain links TRBV7-3 with TRBJ1-1; the D is unclear. The length of the CDR3 is 16 residues. The germline gives CDR1 SGHTA, CDR2 FQGTGA. With 3 bases removed from V and 0 bases from J, the gap between germline ends came to 14 bases. The CDR3 loop is CASSFSDKILNTEAFF. CDR3 nucleotide sequence: TGTGCCAGCAGCTTTTCTGACAAGATATTGAACACTGAAGCTTTCTTT.

The chain couples TRBV7-9 to TRBJ1-1; D is undetermined. Between the trimmed V and J ends, which lost 1 base and 0 bases, there was a span of 12 bases. Germline CDR1 and CDR2: SEHNR and FQNEAQ (reference sequence). The CDR3 is 16 amino acids. The CDR3, as DNA: TGTGCCAGCAGCTTAGGAAGGATAATTATGAACACTGAAGCTTTCTTT. This codes for CASSLGRIIMNTEAFF.

This rearrangement joins TRBV4-1 to TRBJ2-2; D unresolved. The length of the CDR3 is 11 residues. V was trimmed by 6 bases and J by 3 bases, leaving 2 bases between them. Looked up from germline, CDR1 is MGHRA and CDR2 is YSYEKL. The CDR3 nucleotides read TGCGCCAGCAGTTACACCGGGGAGCTGTTTTTT. Translating it yields CASSYTGELFF.

This sequence joins TRBV29-1 and TRBJ2-1, with TRBD2 identical over 11 bases. V lost 7 bases, J lost 4 bases, and 9 bases stayed unmatched. Germline CDR1 reads SQVTM; CDR2 reads ANQGSEA. The CDR3 runs to 15 residues. The CDR3 reads CSAEGLAEGYNEQFF. Written as DNA, the CDR3 is TGCAGCGCCGAGGGACTAGCGGAGGGATACAATGAGCAGTTCTTC.

The chain has TRBV7-9 and TRBJ1-2; a weak D match, TRBD1 (5 bases). Germline lookup yields CDR1 SEHNR and CDR2 FQNEAQ (reference sequence). The CDR3 has 13 residues. The V gene lost 7 bases and the J gene lost 5 bases, with 14 bases spanning the gap. The chain's CDR3 is CASMGRLRYGYTF. The CDR3, as DNA: TGTGCCAGCATGGGGCGATTGCGTTATGGCTACACCTTC.

The chain carries TRBV28 and TRBJ1-2; a weak D match, TRBD1 (5 bases). There are 17 residues in the CDR3. The V end lost 3 bases, the J end lost 8 bases, and 25 bases lay between the germline ends. Germline CDR1 and CDR2: MDHEN and SYDVKM. CDR3 loop: CASSLPLLLGRGRGYTF. DNA of the CDR3: TGTGCCAGCAGTTTGCCACTCCTCCTCGGGAGGGGAAGAGGCTACACCTTC.